This TCR beta chain derives from a study of T cells after yellow fever vaccination. As TCR cDNA was made by 5'RACE template switching, a universal primer site and UMIs were added. TCRdb re-called the 5' RACE reads through MiXCR, storing one row per CDR3 protein. The sample carries 20,000 to 25,000 distinct CDR3 sequences, around 5.5% recorded once. This clonotype was observed at least ten times. The sample here was PBMCs, either bulk or a sorted T-cell subset (CD4+, CD8+, memory, or dextramer-sorted; not recorded which), taken about 41 days after the first yellow fever vaccination. The receptor's source is a man aged 18 to 30 who received the YFV17D yellow fever vaccine.

Here the CDR3 reads CASSSASTNSPLHF. The DNA for the CDR3 is TGTGCCAGCTCGAGTGCGTCTACCAATTCACCCCTCCACTTT. The chain has TRBV18 and TRBJ1-6; D remains ambiguous. This CDR3 contains 14 residues. CDR1 is KGHSH and CDR2 is LQKENI in the germline V gene. Trimming removed 6 bases at V and 7 bases at J, with 13 bases between. Together with reference TRBV18 and TRBJ1-6, the CDR3 gives the full variable domain: NAGVMQNPRHLVRRRGQEARLRCSPMKGHSHVYWYRQLPEEGLKFMVYLQKENIIDESGMPKERFSAEFPKEGPSILRIQQVVRGDSAAYFCASSSASTNSPLHFGNGTRLTVT.